These 14 T cell receptor beta chains came from one sample sequenced in a study of blood T cell repertoires in COVID-19. Sequencing was performed with immunoSEQ multiplex PCR; in TCRdb, only in-frame clones are kept and a portion is missing. Of around 62,000 clones in the sample, 85% were seen once. Material for sequencing was peripheral blood. Every receptor here comes from a man in his forties or fifties with acute or convalescent COVID-19.

The chain couples TRBV2 to TRBJ1-1; possible D gene TRBD1, 5 bases. The germline V gene has CDR1 SNHLY and CDR2 FYNNEI. V was trimmed by 4 bases and J by 0 bases, leaving 9 bases between them. CDR3 length: 14 amino acids. The CDR3 protein is CASSVQGLNTEAFF. The CDR3 nucleotides are TGTGCCAGCAGTGTGCAGGGTCTGAACACTGAAGCTTTCTTT.

The rearrangement joins TRBV19 to TRBJ1-2, with D possibly matching TRBD1 (6 bases). Trimming cost V 4 bases and J 4 bases, with 13 bases left between them. Germline CDR1 is LNHDA and CDR2 is SQIVND (reference sequence). The CDR3 spans 14 residues. The CDR3 region is CASSKPTGVYGYTF. CDR3 in DNA: TGTGCCAGTAGTAAACCGACAGGAGTCTATGGCTACACCTTC.

This clone was seen once. The chain recombines TRBV10-3 with TRBJ1-4; 10 bases match TRBD1. This CDR3 has 14 residues. V dropped 6 bases and J dropped 7; count of bases not matched to a gene: 5. Germline loops: CDR1 ENHRY, CDR2 SYGVKD. In DNA form, the CDR3 reads TGTGCCATCAGAGATGACAGGGGGCCTGAAAAACTGTTTTTT. Translating it yields CAIRDDRGPEKLFF.

The CDR3 reads CASSTGNRGPRLFF. For the CDR3, the DNA is TGTGCCAGCAGTACCGGAAACAGGGGGCCGAGACTGTTTTTT. The chain combines TRBV28 with TRBJ1-4; 9 positions match TRBD1. Germline V CDR1 and CDR2: MDHEN, SYDVKM. V shed 5 bases and J 13 bases; nucleotides not matched to a gene: 11. CDR3 length: 14 residues.

This clone occurred a few times. V and J are TRBV5-1 and TRBJ2-7, with 7 bases aligning to TRBD1. The length of the CDR3 is 14 residues. The V gene's germline CDR1 is SGHRS and CDR2 YFSETQ. V shed 1 base and J 2 bases; nucleotides not matched to a gene: 3. In DNA, the CDR3 is TGCGCCAGCAGCTTGCGGGACAGCGCCTACGAGCAGTACTTC. It codes for CASSLRDSAYEQYF.

The sample holds one count of this clone. The chain joins TRBV5-4 to TRBJ2-2, with D possibly TRBD2 on 6 matching bases. Germline assignment: CDR1 SGHNT and CDR2 YYREEE (reference sequence). V was pared by 4 bases and J by 1 base, with 20 bases between. This CDR3 is 18 amino acids long. CDR3 coding DNA: TGTGCCAGCAGCGCGGGGCCCCAGGGACGAATGAACACCGGGGAGCTGTTTTTT. The encoded protein is CASSAGPQGRMNTGELFF.

This chain joins TRBV7-3 and TRBJ2-5, with no clear D. V was pared by 8 bases and J by 5 bases, with 15 bases between. CDR1 is SGHTA and CDR2 is FQGTGA in the germline V gene. The CDR3 runs 13 residues. CDR3 bases: TGTGCCAGCCCTCTAGTATATCAGGAGACCCAGTACTTC. It translates to CASPLVYQETQYF.

This chain uses TRBV6-1 with TRBJ2-5, with D hard to call. Germline values: CDR1 MNHNS, CDR2 SASEGT. The CDR3 contains 14 residues. V was pared by 1 base and J by 0 bases, with 6 bases between. The CDR3 region has the DNA TGTGCCAGCAGTGAAGGCAGGTACCAAGAGACCCAGTACTTC. Translation gives CASSEGRYQETQYF.

The rearrangement links TRBV19 to TRBJ2-1, with 8 bases lining up with TRBD1. Trimming at V came to 4 bases and at J to 6 bases, leaving 5 bases not matched to a gene. The CDR3 is 14 amino acids. Germline-derived CDR1 and CDR2 are LNHDA and SQIVND (reference sequence). CDR3 nucleotides: TGTGCCAGTAGTAAAGGACAGGGCGCCAATGAGCAGTTCTTC. Amino acid sequence: CASSKGQGANEQFF.

The V and J genes are TRBV10-2 and TRBJ1-2, with a possible D match to TRBD1 (6 bases). V shed 6 bases and J shed 2 bases, with 7 bases lying between them. Germline loops: CDR1 WSHSY, CDR2 SAAADI. The CDR3 has 12 amino acids. CDR3 sequence: CASRGGNYGYTF. In DNA form, the CDR3 reads TGCGCCAGCAGAGGGGGAAACTATGGCTACACCTTC.

The chain is built from TRBV11-2 and TRBJ2-7; D is unresolved. Germline loops: CDR1 SGHAT, CDR2 FQNNGV. The CDR3 length is 12 residues. Trimming took off 6 bases at V and 0 bases at J, with 6 bases between the two ends. CDR3 nucleotide sequence: TGTGCCAGCAGGAGTAGCTCCTACGAGCAGTACTTC. Its protein is CASRSSSYEQYF.

V is TRBV5-8 and J is TRBJ2-1, with 8 bases matching TRBD1. CDR1 SGHTS and CDR2 YDEGEE come from the germline V gene. V lost 4 bases, J lost 9 bases, and 12 bases stayed unmatched. The CDR3 has 15 amino acids. Written as DNA, the CDR3 is TGTGCCAGCAGCCCCTGGACAGGGAATGAGGGTGAGCAGTTCTTC. This sequence encodes CASSPWTGNEGEQFF.

The gene calls are TRBV19 and TRBJ2-3; 8 bases fit TRBD2. CDR3 size: 18 residues. Germline V lookup: CDR1 LNHDA, CDR2 SQIVND (reference sequence). J lost 0 bases, V lost 3 bases, and 11 bases had no gene match. This CDR3 is CASSIGEVAGYSTDTQYF. The CDR3 DNA reads as TGTGCCAGTAGTATTGGGGAGGTAGCGGGGTATAGCACAGATACGCAGTATTTT.

CDR3 sequence (DNA): TGTGCCACCAGTGATCCGACAGGGGTCCCCAATCAGCCCCAGCATTTT. Translating gives CATSDPTGVPNQPQHF. The chain links TRBV24-1 to TRBJ1-5, with 8 bases fitting TRBD1. The CDR3 is made up of 16 amino acids. Trimming removed 3 bases from V and 3 bases from J; junction bases left unmatched: 6. Germline CDR1 and CDR2: KGHDR and SFDVKD.